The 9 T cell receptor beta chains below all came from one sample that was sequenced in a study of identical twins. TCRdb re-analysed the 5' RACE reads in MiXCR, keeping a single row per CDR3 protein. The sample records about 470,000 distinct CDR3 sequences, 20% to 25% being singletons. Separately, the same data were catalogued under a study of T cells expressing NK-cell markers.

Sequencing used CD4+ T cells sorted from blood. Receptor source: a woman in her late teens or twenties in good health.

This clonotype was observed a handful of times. CDR3 bases: TGTGCCTGGAGTCCCCATAGCAATCAGCCCCAGCATTTT. Its protein product is CAWSPHSNQPQHF. The chain recombines TRBV30 with TRBJ1-5; D gene ambiguous. Between the trimmed V and J ends, which lost 2 bases and 0 bases, there was a span of 5 bases. The CDR3 sequence is 13 residues long. CDR1 and CDR2 from the germline V gene are GTSNPN and SVGIG (reference sequence).

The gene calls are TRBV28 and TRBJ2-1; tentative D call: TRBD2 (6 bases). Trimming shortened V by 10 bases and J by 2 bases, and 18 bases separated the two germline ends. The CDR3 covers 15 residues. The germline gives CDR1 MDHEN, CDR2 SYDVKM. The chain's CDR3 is CAIRTPGDPYNEQFF. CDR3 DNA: TGTGCCATCCGAACCCCGGGGGACCCCTACAATGAGCAGTTCTTC. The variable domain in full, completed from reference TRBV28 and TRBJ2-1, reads DVKVTQSSRYLVKRTGEKVFLECVQDMDHENMFWYRQDPGLGLRLIYFSYDVKMKEKGDIPEGYSVSREKKERFSLILESASTNQTSMYLCAIRTPGDPYNEQFFGPGTRLTVL.

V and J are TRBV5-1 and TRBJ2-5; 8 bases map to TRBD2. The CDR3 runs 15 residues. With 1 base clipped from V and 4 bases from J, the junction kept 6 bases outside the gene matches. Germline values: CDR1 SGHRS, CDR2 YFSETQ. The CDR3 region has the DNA TGCGCCAGCAGCTTGAACGGGGGGGCGAGAGAGACCCAGTACTTC. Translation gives CASSLNGGARETQYF.

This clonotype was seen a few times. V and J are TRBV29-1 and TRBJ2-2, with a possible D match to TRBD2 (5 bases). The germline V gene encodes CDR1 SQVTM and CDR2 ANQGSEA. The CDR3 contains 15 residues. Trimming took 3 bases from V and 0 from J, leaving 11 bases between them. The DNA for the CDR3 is TGCAGCGTTGAGGCCGGGAAGACGAACACCGGGGAGCTGTTTTTT. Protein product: CSVEAGKTNTGELFF.

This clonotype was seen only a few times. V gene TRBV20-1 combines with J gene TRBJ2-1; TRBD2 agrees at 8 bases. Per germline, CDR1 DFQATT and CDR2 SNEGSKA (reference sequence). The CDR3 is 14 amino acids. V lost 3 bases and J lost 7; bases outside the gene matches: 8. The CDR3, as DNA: TGCAGTGCTAGTGACGGGAGGGCTAGGAATGAGCAGTTCTTC. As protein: CSASDGRARNEQFF.

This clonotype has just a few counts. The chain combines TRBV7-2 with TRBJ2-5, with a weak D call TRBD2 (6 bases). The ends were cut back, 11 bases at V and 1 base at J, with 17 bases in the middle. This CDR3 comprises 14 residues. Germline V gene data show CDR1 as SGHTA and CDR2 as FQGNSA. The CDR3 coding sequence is TGTGCCTCCTCCGGGACTGCATTCCAAGAGACCCAGTACTTC. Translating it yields CASSGTAFQETQYF.

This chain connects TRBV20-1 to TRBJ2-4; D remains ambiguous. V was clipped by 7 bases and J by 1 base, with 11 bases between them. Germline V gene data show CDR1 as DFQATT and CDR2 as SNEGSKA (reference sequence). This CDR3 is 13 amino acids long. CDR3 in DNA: TGCAGTGTGGTAGCAACGGCCAAAAACATTCAGTACTTC. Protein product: CSVVATAKNIQYF.

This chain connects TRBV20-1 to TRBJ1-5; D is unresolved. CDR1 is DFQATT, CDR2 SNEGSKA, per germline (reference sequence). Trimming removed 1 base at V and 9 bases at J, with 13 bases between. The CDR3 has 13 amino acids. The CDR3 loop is CSARGPSGWPQHF. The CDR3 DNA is TGCAGTGCTAGAGGGCCTTCGGGATGGCCCCAGCATTTT.

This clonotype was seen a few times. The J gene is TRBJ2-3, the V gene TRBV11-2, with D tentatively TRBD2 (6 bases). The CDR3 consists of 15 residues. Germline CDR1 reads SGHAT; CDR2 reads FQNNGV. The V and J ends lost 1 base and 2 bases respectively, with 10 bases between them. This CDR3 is CASSLGTTYTDTQYF. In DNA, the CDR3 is TGTGCCAGCAGCTTAGGGACTACATACACAGATACGCAGTATTTT.